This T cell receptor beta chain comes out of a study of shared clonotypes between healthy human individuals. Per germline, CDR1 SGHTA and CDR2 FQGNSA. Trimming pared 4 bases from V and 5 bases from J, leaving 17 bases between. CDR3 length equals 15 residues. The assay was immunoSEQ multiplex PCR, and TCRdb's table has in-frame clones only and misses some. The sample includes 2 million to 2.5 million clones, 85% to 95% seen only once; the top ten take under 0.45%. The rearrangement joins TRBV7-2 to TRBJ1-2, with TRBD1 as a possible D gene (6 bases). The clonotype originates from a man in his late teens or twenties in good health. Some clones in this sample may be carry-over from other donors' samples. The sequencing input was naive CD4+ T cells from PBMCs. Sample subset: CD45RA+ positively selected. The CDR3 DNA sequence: TGTGCCAGCAGCTCAATTACCGGGACACGATATGGCTACACCTTC. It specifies CASSSITGTRYGYTF.